Detailed here is one T cell receptor (beta chain). The antigen is not known. Template switching added a universal primer site; cDNA carried unique molecular identifiers. TCRdb independently ran MiXCR on the 5' RACE reads; one entry per CDR3 protein. The sample includes fewer than 900,000 distinct CDR3 sequences, around 20% seen only once; the top ten take about 4.5%. V lost 3 bases and J lost 2, with 5 bases in between. The CDR3 totals 13 residues. The germline gives CDR1 SGHVS, CDR2 FQNEAQ. The data originate from a study of identical twins. Study results and limitations: For monozygotic twins, models underestimated out-of-frame TCR alpha sharing. Insertion counts were lower in abundant cord blood beta clonotypes, a trend that memory repertoires did not show.

The same sample was also studied in work on T cells expressing NK-cell markers. That work contributes: The CD3+CD56-NKG2C+ fraction of several donors was also led by these clonotypes.

This clonotype was obtained from a young woman in good health. Sequenced sample: PBMCs. The chain joins TRBV7-8 to TRBJ2-1; D is uncertain. The CDR3 region is CASSFDTYNEQFF. CDR3 bases: TGTGCCAGCAGCTTCGATACCTACAATGAGCAGTTCTTC.